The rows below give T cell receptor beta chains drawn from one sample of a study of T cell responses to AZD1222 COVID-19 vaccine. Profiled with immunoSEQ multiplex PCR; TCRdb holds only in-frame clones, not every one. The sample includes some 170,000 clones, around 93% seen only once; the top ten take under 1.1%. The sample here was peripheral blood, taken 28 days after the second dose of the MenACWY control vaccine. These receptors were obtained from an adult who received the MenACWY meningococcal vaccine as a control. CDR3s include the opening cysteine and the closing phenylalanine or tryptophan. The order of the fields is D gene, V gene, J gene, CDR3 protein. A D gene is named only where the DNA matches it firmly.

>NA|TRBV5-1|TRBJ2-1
CASSPGGRYNEQFF
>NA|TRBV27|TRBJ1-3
CASSLGTSSGNTIYF
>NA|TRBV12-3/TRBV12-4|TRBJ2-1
CASRETRNEQFF
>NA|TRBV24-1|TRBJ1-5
CATSDWQPQHF
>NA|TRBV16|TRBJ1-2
CASTLNNYGYTF
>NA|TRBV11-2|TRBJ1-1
CASSLGRGTEAFF
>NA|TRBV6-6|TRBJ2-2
CASSYFGSPTGELFF
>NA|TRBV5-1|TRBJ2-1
CASSLWDEQFF
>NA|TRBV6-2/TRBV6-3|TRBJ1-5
CASSRYLDSLNQPQHF
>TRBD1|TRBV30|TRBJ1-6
CAWSGTGVPNSPLHF
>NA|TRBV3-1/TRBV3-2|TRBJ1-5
CASSQEGDQPQHF
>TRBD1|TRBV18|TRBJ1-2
CASSSDRDYGYTF
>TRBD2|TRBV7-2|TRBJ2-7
CASSLVGTSGGEQYF
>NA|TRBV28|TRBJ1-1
CASSFVRASTEAFF
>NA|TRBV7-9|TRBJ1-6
CASSFQDSNSPLHF
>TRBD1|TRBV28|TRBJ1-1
CASSFGQGDTEAFF
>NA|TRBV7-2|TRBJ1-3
CASSLVQGLSGNTIYF
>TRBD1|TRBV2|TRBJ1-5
CASSDRGLGNQPQHF
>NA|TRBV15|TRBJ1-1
CATSQLAEAFF
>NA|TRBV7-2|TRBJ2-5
CASSLGGGGETQYF
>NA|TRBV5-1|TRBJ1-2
CASSLGQVSNYGYTF
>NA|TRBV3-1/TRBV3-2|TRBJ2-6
CASRGSGANVLTF
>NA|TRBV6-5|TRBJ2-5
CASSRGPQETQYF
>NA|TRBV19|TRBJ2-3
CASSDDGGRTDTQYF
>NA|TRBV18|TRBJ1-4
CASSPPSRQATNEKLFF
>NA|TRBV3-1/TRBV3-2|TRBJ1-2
CASSPYRQDGYGYTF
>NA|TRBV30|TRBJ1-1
CAWSVQQALTEAFF
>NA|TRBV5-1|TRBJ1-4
CASKEVPTNEKLFF
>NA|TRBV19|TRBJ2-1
CASRPTLWDNEQFF
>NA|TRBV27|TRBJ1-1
CASSPGTDVTEAFF
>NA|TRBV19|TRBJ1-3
CASNAQGSTSGNTIYF
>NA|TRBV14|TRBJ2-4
CASSQEEEGGIKNIQYF
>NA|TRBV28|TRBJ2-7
CASSPSLTIYEQYF
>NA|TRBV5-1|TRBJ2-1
CASSLASGRNEQFF
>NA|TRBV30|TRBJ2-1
CAWSVGAGRNEQFF
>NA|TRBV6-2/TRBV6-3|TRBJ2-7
CASSYPGQLYEQYF
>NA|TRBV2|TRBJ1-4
CAGLRGSGEKLFF
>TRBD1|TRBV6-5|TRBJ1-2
CASRDRGQGYGYTF
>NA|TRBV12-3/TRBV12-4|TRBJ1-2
CASSLGSNYGYTF
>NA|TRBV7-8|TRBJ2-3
CASSLNIPSTDTQYF
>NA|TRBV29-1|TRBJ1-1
CSVDEGRGNTEAFF
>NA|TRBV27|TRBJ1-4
CASSSTGFYEKLFF
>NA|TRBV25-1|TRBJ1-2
CASSDVRSNGYTF
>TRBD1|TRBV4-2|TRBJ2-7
CASSRRDSVGLIYEQYF
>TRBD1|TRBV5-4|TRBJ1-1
CASSFSWDRVTEAFF
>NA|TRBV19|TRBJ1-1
CASSPSWREAFF
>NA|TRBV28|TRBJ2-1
CASSFRPSGLYNEQFF
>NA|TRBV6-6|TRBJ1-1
CASRRRDGMNTEAFF
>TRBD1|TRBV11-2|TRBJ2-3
CASSSQTGADTQYF